The 16 T cell receptor beta chains presented below share a single source sample, sequenced in a study of blood T cell repertoires in COVID-19. Libraries were prepared by immunoSEQ multiplex PCR; TCRdb keeps only in-frame clonotypes and omits some of them. Among 130,000 to 150,000 clones listed, roughly 88% were seen once. What was sequenced was peripheral blood. The receptors come from a man in his 70s with acute or convalescent COVID-19.

The J gene is TRBJ1-6, the V gene TRBV7-9, with 8 positions matching TRBD1. This CDR3 contains 13 residues. J was trimmed by 8 bases and V by 5 bases; bases with no gene match: 2. CDR1 and CDR2 (germline): SEHNR, FQNEAQ (reference sequence). CDR3 DNA sequence: TGTGCCAGCAGCCCGACAGGGGATTCACCCCTCCACTTT. Protein: CASSPTGDSPLHF.

As DNA, the CDR3 is TGTGCCAGTAGTATTGGGACTAGCGGATACTACGAGCAGTACTTC. Translated, it gives CASSIGTSGYYEQYF. The V gene is TRBV19, the J gene TRBJ2-7; 11 bases are a match to TRBD2. There are 15 residues in the CDR3. V was pared by 3 bases and J by 3 bases, with 4 bases of the junction left unmatched. Germline-derived CDR1 and CDR2 are LNHDA and SQIVND (reference sequence). The full variable domain, rest sourced from reference TRBV19 and TRBJ2-7, is DGGITQSPKYLFRKEGQNVTLSCEQNLNHDAMYWYRQDPGQGLRLIYYSQIVNDFQKGDIAEGYSVSREKKESFPLTVTSAQKNPTAFYLCASSIGTSGYYEQYFGPGTRLTVT.

This clone turned up a few times. The DNA of the CDR3 is TGTGCCAGTAGTGTGGGGGGATCTCAGCCCCAGCATTTT. It yields the protein CASSVGGSQPQHF. This chain joins TRBV19 and TRBJ1-5; tentative D call: TRBD1 (5 bases). The CDR3 contains 13 residues. In germline, CDR1 is LNHDA, CDR2 SQIVND (reference sequence). Trimming removed 5 bases from V and 6 bases from J, with 11 bases in between.

The V gene is TRBV9, the J gene TRBJ2-2, with D possibly being TRBD2 (6 bases). The V end was cut by 4 bases, the J end by 6 bases, with 16 bases between. CDR1 and CDR2 from the germline V gene are SGDLS and YYNGEE. This CDR3 contains 15 residues. The CDR3 spells CASSSRTGGPGELFF. CDR3 bases: TGTGCCAGCAGCTCGAGAACCGGGGGACCCGGGGAGCTGTTTTTT.

The chain employs TRBV18 and TRBJ2-2; TRBD2 is a possible D gene (7 bases). CDR3 length: 15 residues. The V gene lost 2 bases and the J gene lost 4 bases, with 11 bases spanning the gap. Germline-derived CDR1 and CDR2 are KGHSH and LQKENI. This CDR3 is CASSPRGGSTGELFF. CDR3 nucleotides: TGTGCCAGCTCACCAAGGGGGGGCAGCACCGGGGAGCTGTTTTTT.

The count of this clone is one. This chain links TRBV28 with TRBJ1-2; the D gene is possibly TRBD1 (5 bases). The V and J ends lost 5 bases and 8 bases respectively, with 18 bases between them. Germline V CDR1 and CDR2: MDHEN, SYDVKM. The CDR3 extends over 14 amino acids. CDR3 DNA sequence: TGTGCCAGCAGTATCGGGACTCCGGCGCGGGGCTACACCTTC. Translation: CASSIGTPARGYTF.

This clone was seen only once. The V and J genes are TRBV28 and TRBJ1-2; 7 nucleotides agree with TRBD1. V dropped 5 bases and J dropped 3; count of bases not matched to a gene: 12. Germline values: CDR1 MDHEN, CDR2 SYDVKM. The CDR3 has 16 amino acids. The CDR3 region is CASSGAPGQDDYGYTF. CDR3 nucleotide sequence: TGTGCCAGCAGTGGGGCCCCTGGACAGGACGACTATGGCTACACCTTC.

The chain carries TRBV6-1 and TRBJ2-1; 7 bases are a match to TRBD2. Germline loops: CDR1 MNHNS, CDR2 SASEGT. This CDR3 region has 15 residues. After removal of 0 bases from V and 8 bases from J, the junction contained 7 bases not matched to a gene. The CDR3 protein is CASSEAGGPFDEQFF. As DNA, the CDR3 is TGTGCCAGCAGTGAAGCGGGAGGGCCCTTCGATGAGCAGTTCTTC.

The chain employs TRBV9 and TRBJ2-2; D is possibly TRBD2 (7 bases). CDR3 size: 17 residues. CDR1 SGDLS and CDR2 YYNGEE come from the germline V gene. V lost 2 bases and J 6 bases, leaving 20 bases between the germline ends. CDR3 amino acids: CASSVIASGGGSGELFF. In nucleotides, the CDR3 is TGTGCCAGCAGCGTCATAGCTAGCGGAGGGGGGTCCGGGGAGCTGTTTTTT.

The chain couples TRBV19 to TRBJ2-6, with TRBD1 matching over 7 bases. Unmatched junction bases numbered 3, after V lost 4 bases and J lost 0 bases. The CDR3 is made up of 16 amino acids. Germline values: CDR1 LNHDA, CDR2 SQIVND (reference sequence). The CDR3 bases are TGTGCCAGTAGTAACCCAGGGGGCTCTGGGGCCAACGTCCTGACTTTC. It yields the protein CASSNPGGSGANVLTF. Using reference TRBV19 and TRBJ2-6 for the parts outside the CDR3, the full variable domain is DGGITQSPKYLFRKEGQNVTLSCEQNLNHDAMYWYRQDPGQGLRLIYYSQIVNDFQKGDIAEGYSVSREKKESFPLTVTSAQKNPTAFYLCASSNPGGSGANVLTFGAGSRLTVL.

This chain uses TRBV30 with TRBJ2-1; 8 nucleotides align to TRBD2. There are 12 residues in the CDR3. With 2 bases clipped from V and 10 bases from J, the junction kept 4 bases outside the gene matches. CDR1 and CDR2 from the germline V gene are GTSNPN and SVGIG (reference sequence). The CDR3 nucleotides read TGTGCCTGGAGTAGAGCGGGAGAGGAGCAGTTCTTC. It encodes CAWSRAGEEQFF. Full variable domain (outside the CDR3, taken from reference TRBV30 and TRBJ2-1): SQTIHQWPATLVQPVGSPLSLECTVEGTSNPNLYWYRQAAGRGLQLLFYSVGIGQISSEVPQNLSASRPQDRQFILSSKKLLLSDSGFYLCAWSRAGEEQFFGPGTRLTVL.

This clone occurred once. V gene TRBV28 combines with J gene TRBJ2-3; 9 positions agree with TRBD2. Germline lookup yields CDR1 MDHEN and CDR2 SYDVKM. This CDR3 comprises 15 residues. With 2 bases clipped from V and 5 bases from J, the junction kept 5 bases outside the gene matches. CDR3 region: CASSLVAGVGDTQYF. CDR3 coding DNA: TGTGCCAGCAGTTTAGTAGCGGGAGTGGGAGATACGCAGTATTTT.

This chain joins TRBV27 and TRBJ2-2; 12 bases map to TRBD2. Germline V gives CDR1 MNHEY, CDR2 SMNVEV (reference sequence). The CDR3 runs to 16 residues. Trimming took 5 bases from V and 7 from J; bases not matched to a gene: 8. CDR3 sequence (DNA): TGTGCCAGCAGTAGACGACTAGCGGGAGAGGGCGGGGAGCTGTTTTTT. Protein: CASSRRLAGEGGELFF.

In DNA, the CDR3 is TGTGCCAGTAGTCATCAGAAGACAGGGTCGAACTATGGCTACACCTTC. This sequence encodes CASSHQKTGSNYGYTF. The rearrangement uses TRBV19 and TRBJ1-2, with 7 bases lining up with TRBD1. Germline V lookup: CDR1 LNHDA, CDR2 SQIVND (reference sequence). This CDR3 region has 16 residues. The trim removed 5 bases at V and 2 bases at J, leaving 11 bases unmatched. Filled out from reference TRBV19 and TRBJ1-2, the complete variable domain reads DGGITQSPKYLFRKEGQNVTLSCEQNLNHDAMYWYRQDPGQGLRLIYYSQIVNDFQKGDIAEGYSVSREKKESFPLTVTSAQKNPTAFYLCASSHQKTGSNYGYTFGSGTRLTVV.

As to this clone: In the same sample, other DNA sequences code for this CDR3. This CDR3 is CASMPGQGTYEQYF. The CDR3 DNA is TGCGCCAGCATGCCGGGACAGGGGACCTACGAGCAGTACTTC. The genes are TRBV5-1 and TRBJ2-7; 10 bases are a match to TRBD1. The CDR3 has 14 residues. Germline V gene data show CDR1 as SGHRS and CDR2 as YFSETQ. The J segment lost 2 bases and the V segment lost 6 bases, leaving 5 bases of the junction unmatched. The full variable domain, with the rest looked up from reference TRBV5-1 and TRBJ2-7, is KAGVTQTPRYLIKTRGQQVTLSCSPISGHRSVSWYQQTPGQGLQFLFEYFSETQRNKGNFPGRFSGRQFSNSRSEMNVSTLELGDSALYLCASMPGQGTYEQYFGPGTRLTVT.

The rearrangement joins TRBV2 to TRBJ1-2; a possible D gene is TRBD1 (6 bases). Germline values: CDR1 SNHLY, CDR2 FYNNEI. The CDR3 loop spans 13 amino acids. V lost 5 bases and J lost 8, with 15 bases in between. The CDR3 DNA reads TGTGCCAGCAGTCTCCCGGGGGGGCGCGGCTACACCTTC. Translating gives CASSLPGGRGYTF.